The present T cell receptor (beta chain) was sequenced within a study of T cells after yellow fever vaccination. TCRdb re-analysed the 5' RACE reads in MiXCR, keeping a single row per CDR3 protein. The data hold about 210,000 distinct CDR3 sequences, with approximately 3.3% observed a single time. Findings and limits, study-wide: Most clones from primary vaccination resurfaced after the booster (approximately 95% CD4, around 89% CD8). Shared CD4/CD8 clonotypes were a small share, likely from convergent recombination. A secondary response was less intense yet reached its peak sooner, at day 5 versus 15. Repertoires sorted by FACS could include abundant clonotypes that are contaminants from the bulk population.

There are many counts of this clonotype. The antigen is unknown. V lost 2 bases and J lost 5; bases outside the gene matches: 8. The CDR3 runs to 16 residues. Germline V CDR1 and CDR2: MNHEY, SVGEGT. This specimen consisted of CD4+ T cells sorted from PBMCs, obtained 10 days after the yellow fever booster vaccination. The J gene is TRBJ2-1, the V gene TRBV6-2 or TRBV6-3; 8 bases are a match to TRBD2. The TCR originated in a man younger than 30 who received the YFV17D yellow fever vaccine. The CDR3 DNA is TGTGCCAGCAGTTACACCCCCGGGACTAGGGACAATGAGCAGTTCTTC. It codes for CASSYTPGTRDNEQFF.